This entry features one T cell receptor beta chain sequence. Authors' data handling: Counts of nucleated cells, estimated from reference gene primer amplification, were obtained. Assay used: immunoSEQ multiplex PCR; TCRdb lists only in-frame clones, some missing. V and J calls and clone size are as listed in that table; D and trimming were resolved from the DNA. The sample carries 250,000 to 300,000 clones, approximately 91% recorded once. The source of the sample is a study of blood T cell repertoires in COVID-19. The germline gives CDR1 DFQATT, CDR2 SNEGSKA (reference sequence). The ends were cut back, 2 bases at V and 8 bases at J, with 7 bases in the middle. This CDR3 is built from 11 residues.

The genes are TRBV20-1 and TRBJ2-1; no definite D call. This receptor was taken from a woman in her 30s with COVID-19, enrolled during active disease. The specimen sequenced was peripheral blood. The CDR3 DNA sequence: TGCAGTGCTAGACCGGTTGATGAGCAGTTCTTC. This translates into CSARPVDEQFF.